The 19 T cell receptor beta chains presented below share a single source sample, sequenced in a study of blood T cell repertoires in COVID-19. TCRdb keeps only in-frame clones here, not all; method: immunoSEQ multiplex PCR. The sample has about 220,000 clones; roughly 84% are singletons. The sample was peripheral blood. The receptors here all came from a man aged 35-49 years who had recovered from COVID-19.

The chain has TRBV7-7 and TRBJ2-7; 8 bases match TRBD1. Germline assignment: CDR1 SSHAT and CDR2 FNYEAQ (reference sequence). CDR3 length: 16 residues. Trimming removed 3 bases from V and 2 bases from J; junction bases left unmatched: 9. The CDR3 sequence is CASSFYGQGETYEQYF. CDR3 sequence (DNA): TGTGCCAGCAGCTTTTACGGACAGGGCGAAACCTACGAGCAGTACTTC. Using reference TRBV7-7 and TRBJ2-7 for the parts outside the CDR3, the full variable domain is GAGVSQSPRYKVTKRGQDVTLRCDPISSHATLYWYQQALGQGPEFLTYFNYEAQPDKSGLPSDRFSAERPEGSISTLTIQRTEQRDSAMYRCASSFYGQGETYEQYFGPGTRLTVT.

The genes are TRBV7-2 and TRBJ2-3, with a possible D match to TRBD1 (6 bases). From germline, CDR1 is SGHTA and CDR2 FQGNSA. V lost 0 bases to trimming and J lost 1 base, with 11 bases between them. The CDR3 runs to 16 residues. CDR3 in DNA: TGTGCCAGCAGCTTAGCGCTTAGACAGGGCACAGATACGCAGTATTTT. Translating it yields CASSLALRQGTDTQYF.

This clone was seen a few times. The V call is TRBV5-1, the J call TRBJ1-3; 7 nucleotides line up with TRBD1. This CDR3 is built from 14 residues. Germline-derived CDR1 and CDR2 are SGHRS and YFSETQ. The ends lost 2 bases at V and 2 bases at J; junction bases unmatched: 1. CDR3 nucleotides: TGCGCCAGCAGCTTACAGGGGCCTGGAAACACCATATATTTT. Its translation: CASSLQGPGNTIYF.

The chain uses TRBV27 and TRBJ2-7; D unresolved. Germline V CDR1 and CDR2: MNHEY, SMNVEV (reference sequence). This CDR3 region has 14 residues. Trimming took 3 bases from V and 1 from J, leaving 10 bases between them. The CDR3 nucleotides read TGTGCCAGCAGTTTTGCAAGAGAGTCCTACGAGCAGTACTTC. It specifies CASSFARESYEQYF.

V usage is TRBV2 and J usage is TRBJ2-7; 7 nucleotides match TRBD1. Looked up from germline, CDR1 is SNHLY and CDR2 is FYNNEI. The CDR3 is 15 amino acids. V trimming: 7 bases; J trimming: 2 bases; junction bases outside the gene matches: 11. The CDR3 loop is CASNNDRESPYEQYF. The CDR3 DNA sequence: TGTGCCAGCAACAATGACAGGGAATCCCCCTACGAGCAGTACTTC.

The chain joins TRBV5-4 to TRBJ2-2; possible D gene TRBD2, 5 bases. V lost 0 bases and J 3 bases, leaving 12 bases between the germline ends. This CDR3 is 16 amino acids long. CDR1 SGHNT and CDR2 YYREEE come from the germline V gene (reference sequence). The DNA of the CDR3 is TGTGCCAGCAGCTTGGGCAGTGAGGGAGACACCGGGGAGCTGTTTTTT. Its protein is CASSLGSEGDTGELFF.

The J gene is TRBJ2-2, the V gene TRBV19; 10 positions match TRBD1. The V gene end was trimmed by 6 bases and the J gene end by 4 bases; junction bases not matched to a gene: 8. This CDR3 is 16 amino acids long. The germline gives CDR1 LNHDA, CDR2 SQIVND (reference sequence). The CDR3 sequence: CASRTLGQGSTGELFF. CDR3 DNA sequence: TGTGCCAGTAGGACCCTGGGACAGGGGAGCACCGGGGAGCTGTTTTTT.

The gene calls are TRBV12-3 or TRBV12-4 and TRBJ1-2, with D unclear. Between the trimmed V and J ends, which lost 4 bases and 4 bases, there was a span of 7 bases. This CDR3 has 12 residues. CDR3 DNA sequence: TGTGCCAGCAGTTCCGGGAGCTATGGCTACACCTTC. The encoded protein is CASSSGSYGYTF.

This clone occurred once. The V and J genes are TRBV5-1 and TRBJ2-3; tentative D call: TRBD2 (5 bases). The CDR3 sequence is 14 residues long. Germline CDR1 and CDR2: SGHRS and YFSETQ. V lost 3 bases to trimming and J lost 5 bases, with 13 bases between them. CDR3 DNA sequence: TGCGCCAGCAGCTCAGGACTGGCGGGAGATACGCAGTATTTT. This codes for CASSSGLAGDTQYF.

The chain employs TRBV5-5 and TRBJ1-1; 11 bases fit TRBD1. The CDR3 covers 14 residues. The germline V gene encodes CDR1 SGHKS and CDR2 YYEKEE (reference sequence). V gave up 7 bases and J gave up 0 bases; unmatched junction bases: 2. CDR3 in DNA: TGTGCCAGCCGGGACAGGGGGATGAACACTGAAGCTTTCTTT. It yields the protein CASRDRGMNTEAFF.

The chain employs TRBV5-4 and TRBJ2-7; TRBD1 might be the D (5 bases). Germline CDR1 and CDR2: SGHNT and YYREEE (reference sequence). The V end lost 5 bases, the J end lost 2 bases, and 17 bases lay between the germline ends. This CDR3 is built from 15 residues. The CDR3 sequence: CASSPIGQGAYEQYF. For the CDR3, the DNA is TGTGCCAGCAGTCCAATAGGCCAGGGTGCCTACGAGCAGTACTTC.

This chain uses TRBV6-2 or TRBV6-3 with TRBJ2-3; D not resolved. Trimming left V 5 bases short and J 1 base short, with 7 bases between. The germline V gene encodes CDR1 MNHEY and CDR2 SVGEGT. The CDR3 is 13 residues long. CDR3 bases: TGTGCCAGCAGTCGCCCGGGCACAGATACGCAGTATTTT. It encodes CASSRPGTDTQYF.

V and J are TRBV7-2 and TRBJ2-7; weak D call: TRBD2 (6 bases). Germline V gene sequence: CDR1 SGHTA, CDR2 FQGNSA. The CDR3 runs to 15 residues. V lost 3 bases and J lost 4, with 16 bases in between. Written as DNA, the CDR3 is TGTGCCAGCAGCTTCCGTAGCAGCGGGCATTACGAGCAGTACTTC. Translation: CASSFRSSGHYEQYF.

The J gene is TRBJ2-4, the V gene TRBV29-1; maybe TRBD1 (6 bases). Trimming took off 5 bases at V and 9 bases at J, with 17 bases between the two ends. CDR1 is SQVTM, CDR2 ANQGSEA, per germline. The length of the CDR3 is 13 residues. CDR3 sequence reads: CSVQDRDRFIQYF. The DNA of the CDR3 is TGCAGCGTTCAGGACCGCGACAGGTTCATTCAGTACTTC.

The V gene is TRBV10-3, the J gene TRBJ2-5, with a tentative D call TRBD2 (6 bases). Trimming pared 0 bases from V and 2 bases from J, leaving 10 bases between. This CDR3 has 15 residues. Germline V gene data show CDR1 as ENHRY and CDR2 as SYGVKD. The CDR3 reads CAISESGRGQETQYF. Written as DNA, the CDR3 is TGTGCCATCAGTGAGTCGGGGCGGGGACAAGAGACCCAGTACTTC.

The chain joins TRBV7-9 to TRBJ2-7, with a weak D call TRBD2 (6 bases). Germline V gives CDR1 SEHNR, CDR2 FQNEAQ (reference sequence). Trimming shortened V by 8 bases and J by 7 bases, and 18 bases separated the two germline ends. The CDR3 covers 13 residues. CDR3 region: CASAPQVGGEQYF. CDR3 coding DNA: TGTGCCAGCGCGCCCCAGGTCGGGGGTGAGCAGTACTTC.

This clone appeared a single time. This chain uses TRBV2 with TRBJ2-4; the match to TRBD1 covers 9 bases. V was clipped by 8 bases and J by 4 bases; unmatched bases: 3. CDR1 and CDR2 from the germline V gene are SNHLY and FYNNEI. The CDR3 is made up of 13 amino acids. The CDR3 loop reads CASPGQGKNIQYF. DNA of the CDR3: TGTGCCAGCCCGGGACAGGGTAAAAACATTCAGTACTTC.

The chain recombines TRBV14 with TRBJ2-7; TRBD1 aligns across 9 bases. CDR1 SGHDN and CDR2 FVKESK come from the germline V gene. The CDR3 sequence is 15 residues long. After removal of 5 bases from V and 5 bases from J, the junction contained 10 bases not matched to a gene. In DNA, the CDR3 is TGTGCCAGCAGCAAAAACCCCGGGACAGGGAACGAGCAGTACTTC. Its translation is CASSKNPGTGNEQYF.

The V and J genes are TRBV19 and TRBJ2-2, with D maybe TRBD1 (7 bases). Germline CDR1 is LNHDA and CDR2 is SQIVND (reference sequence). The CDR3 is 20 amino acids. The V end lost 5 bases, the J end lost 6 bases, and 31 bases lay between the germline ends. The CDR3 region has the DNA TGTGCCAGTAGTCTCTCTCTCCCAGGGGGGATTACTAGGTGGGCCGGGGAGCTGTTTTTT. The encoded protein is CASSLSLPGGITRWAGELFF. Variable domain in full (rest from reference TRBV19 and TRBJ2-2): DGGITQSPKYLFRKEGQNVTLSCEQNLNHDAMYWYRQDPGQGLRLIYYSQIVNDFQKGDIAEGYSVSREKKESFPLTVTSAQKNPTAFYLCASSLSLPGGITRWAGELFFGEGSRLTVL.